Here is one T cell receptor (beta chain) with its context. TCRdb passed the RT-PCR reads through MiXCR, listing each CDR3 protein once. The sample carries about 680,000 distinct CDR3 sequences, 12% to 15% recorded once. Sequenced: memory CD4+ T cells from blood. The sequence derives from a female donor in good health, serving as a healthy control.

As DNA, the CDR3 is TGTGCCAGCAGACAGACAGGGGACAGGGAGGAGCAGTACTTC. It encodes CASRQTGDREEQYF. This chain connects TRBV6-6 to TRBJ2-7; 9 nucleotides agree with TRBD1. The CDR3 has 14 amino acids. The V gene end was trimmed by 6 bases and the J gene end by 7 bases; junction bases not matched to a gene: 10. The germline V gene has CDR1 MNHNY and CDR2 SVGAGI (reference sequence).